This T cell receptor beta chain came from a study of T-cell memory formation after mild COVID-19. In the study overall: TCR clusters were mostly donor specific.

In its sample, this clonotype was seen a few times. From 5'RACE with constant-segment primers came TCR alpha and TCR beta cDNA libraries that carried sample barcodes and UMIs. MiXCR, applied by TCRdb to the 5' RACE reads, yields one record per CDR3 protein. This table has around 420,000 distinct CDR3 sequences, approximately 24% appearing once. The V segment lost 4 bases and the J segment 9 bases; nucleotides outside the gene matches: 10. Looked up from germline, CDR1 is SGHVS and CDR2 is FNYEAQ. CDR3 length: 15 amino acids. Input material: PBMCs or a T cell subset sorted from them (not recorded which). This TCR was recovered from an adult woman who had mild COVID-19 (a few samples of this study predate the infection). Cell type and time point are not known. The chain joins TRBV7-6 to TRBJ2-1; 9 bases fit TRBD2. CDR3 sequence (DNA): TGTGCCAGCAGCTATCTAGCGGGACCGAGTGGTGAGCAGTTCTTC. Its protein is CASSYLAGPSGEQFF.